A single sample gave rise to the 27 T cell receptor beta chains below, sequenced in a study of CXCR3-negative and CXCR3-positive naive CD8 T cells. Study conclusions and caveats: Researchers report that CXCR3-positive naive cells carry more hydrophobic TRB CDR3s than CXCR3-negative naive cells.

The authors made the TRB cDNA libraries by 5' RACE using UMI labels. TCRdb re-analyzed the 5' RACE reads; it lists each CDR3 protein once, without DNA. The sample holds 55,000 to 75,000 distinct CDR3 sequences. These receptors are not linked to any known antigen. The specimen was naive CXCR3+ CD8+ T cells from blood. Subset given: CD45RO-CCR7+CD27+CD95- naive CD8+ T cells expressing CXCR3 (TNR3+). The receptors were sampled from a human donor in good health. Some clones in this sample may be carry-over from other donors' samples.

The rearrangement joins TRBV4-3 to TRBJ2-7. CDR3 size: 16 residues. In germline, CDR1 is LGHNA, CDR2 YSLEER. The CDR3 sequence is CASSQASSESSYEQYF.

CDR3 residues: CASRGLGRNYNEQFF. This chain uses TRBV5-4 with TRBJ2-1; the D call from TCRdb, TRBD1, cannot be confirmed without DNA. The CDR3 has 15 amino acids. Germline lookup yields CDR1 SGHNT and CDR2 YYREEE (reference sequence).

CDR3: CASSPGTSSSGANVLTF. The genes are TRBV25-1 and TRBJ2-6; there is no DNA to check the TCRdb D call of TRBD2. This CDR3 is built from 17 residues. Germline-derived CDR1 and CDR2 are MGHDK and SYGVNS.

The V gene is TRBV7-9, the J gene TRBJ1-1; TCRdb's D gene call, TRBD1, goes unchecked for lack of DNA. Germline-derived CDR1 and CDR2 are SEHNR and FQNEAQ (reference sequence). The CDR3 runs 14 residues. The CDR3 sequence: CASSPRTDTTEAFF. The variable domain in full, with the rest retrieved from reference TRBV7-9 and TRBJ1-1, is DTGVSQNPRHKITKRGQNVTFRCDPISEHNRLYWYRQTLGQGPEFLTYFQNEAQLEKSRLLSDRFSAERPKGSFSTLEIQRTEQGDSAMYLCASSPRTDTTEAFFGQGTRLTVV.

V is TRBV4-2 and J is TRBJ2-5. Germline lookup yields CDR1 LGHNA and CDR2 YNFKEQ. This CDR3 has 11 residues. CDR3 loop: CASSQEETQYF.

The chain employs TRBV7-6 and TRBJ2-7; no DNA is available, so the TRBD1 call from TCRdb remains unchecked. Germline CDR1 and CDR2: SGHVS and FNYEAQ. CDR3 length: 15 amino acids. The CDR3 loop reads CASSSDREDAYEQYF.

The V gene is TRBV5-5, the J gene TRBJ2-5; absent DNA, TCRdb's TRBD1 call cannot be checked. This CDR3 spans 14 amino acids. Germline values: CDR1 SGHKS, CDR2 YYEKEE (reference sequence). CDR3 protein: CASSLGTIQETQYF. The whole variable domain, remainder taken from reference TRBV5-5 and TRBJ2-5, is DAGVTQSPTHLIKTRGQQVTLRCSPISGHKSVSWYQQVLGQGPQFIFQYYEKEERGRGNFPDRFSARQFPNYSSELNVNALLLGDSALYLCASSLGTIQETQYFGPGTRLLVL.

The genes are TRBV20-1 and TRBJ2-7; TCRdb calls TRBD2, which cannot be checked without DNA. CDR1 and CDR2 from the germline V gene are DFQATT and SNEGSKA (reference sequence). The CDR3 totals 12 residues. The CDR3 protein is CSARGGRDEQYF.

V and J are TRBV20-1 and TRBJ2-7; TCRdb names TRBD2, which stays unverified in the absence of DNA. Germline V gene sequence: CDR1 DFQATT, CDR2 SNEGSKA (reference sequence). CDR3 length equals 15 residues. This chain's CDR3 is CSARGRLAGLYEQYF.

Here the CDR3 reads CASSLFGTGASYEQYF. This chain connects TRBV5-1 to TRBJ2-7; the D call of TRBD1 rests on TCRdb alone, since no DNA is present to check it. The germline V gene encodes CDR1 SGHRS and CDR2 YFSETQ. This CDR3 contains 16 residues.

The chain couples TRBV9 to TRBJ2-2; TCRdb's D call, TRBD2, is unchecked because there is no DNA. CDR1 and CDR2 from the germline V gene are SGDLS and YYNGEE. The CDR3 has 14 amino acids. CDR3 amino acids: CASSVGGGTGELFF. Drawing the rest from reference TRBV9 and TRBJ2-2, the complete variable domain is DSGVTQTPKHLITATGQRVTLRCSPRSGDLSVYWYQQSLDQGLQFLIQYYNGEERAKGNILERFSAQQFPDLHSELNLSSLELGDSALYFCASSVGGGTGELFFGEGSRLTVL.

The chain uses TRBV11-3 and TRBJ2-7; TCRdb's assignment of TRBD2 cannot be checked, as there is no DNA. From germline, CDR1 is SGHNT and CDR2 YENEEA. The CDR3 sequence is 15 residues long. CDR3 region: CASSLGGAPSYEQYF.

The CDR3 sequence: CASTANEKLFF. This chain uses TRBV11-2 with TRBJ1-4. Germline-derived CDR1 and CDR2 are SGHAT and FQNNGV. The CDR3 runs 11 residues.

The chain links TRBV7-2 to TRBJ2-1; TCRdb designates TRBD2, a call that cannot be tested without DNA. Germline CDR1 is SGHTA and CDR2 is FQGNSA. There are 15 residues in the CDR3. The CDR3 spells CASSLLAGGRNEQFF.

CDR3 loop: CSARGTGGPYNTYEQYF. The genes are TRBV20-1 and TRBJ2-7; the D call of TRBD1 rests on TCRdb alone, since no DNA is present to check it. Germline CDR1 DFQATT, CDR2 SNEGSKA (reference sequence). There are 17 residues in the CDR3.

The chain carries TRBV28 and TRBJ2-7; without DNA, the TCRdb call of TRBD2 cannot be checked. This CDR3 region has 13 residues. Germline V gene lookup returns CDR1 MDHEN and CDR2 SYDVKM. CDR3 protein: CASNSGNPYEQYF.

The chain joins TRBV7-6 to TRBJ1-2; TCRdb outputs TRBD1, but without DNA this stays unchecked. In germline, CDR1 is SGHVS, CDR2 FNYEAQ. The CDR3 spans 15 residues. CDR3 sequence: CASSWGQAGDYGYTF.

This chain's CDR3 is CASSDGQYNEQFF. The chain employs TRBV12-3 or TRBV12-4 and TRBJ2-1. The CDR3 runs 13 residues.

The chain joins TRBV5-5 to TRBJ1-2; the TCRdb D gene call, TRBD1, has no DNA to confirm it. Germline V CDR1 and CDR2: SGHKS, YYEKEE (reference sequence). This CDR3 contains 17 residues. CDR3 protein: CASSSLTWTRSNYGYTF.

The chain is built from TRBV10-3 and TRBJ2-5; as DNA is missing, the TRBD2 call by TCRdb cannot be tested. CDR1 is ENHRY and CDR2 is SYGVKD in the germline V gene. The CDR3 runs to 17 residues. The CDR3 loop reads CAISESYGEGRRETQYF.

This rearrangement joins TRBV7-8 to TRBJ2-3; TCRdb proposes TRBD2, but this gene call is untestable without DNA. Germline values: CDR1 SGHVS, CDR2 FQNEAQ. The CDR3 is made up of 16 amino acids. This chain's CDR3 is CASSLFSGTSTDTQYF.

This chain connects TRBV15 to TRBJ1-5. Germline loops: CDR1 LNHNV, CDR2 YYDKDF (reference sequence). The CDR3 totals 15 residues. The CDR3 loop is CATSRVRQIDQPQHF. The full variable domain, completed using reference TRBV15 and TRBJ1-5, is DAMVIQNPRYQVTQFGKPVTLSCSQTLNHNVMYWYQQKSSQAPKLLFHYYDKDFNNEADTPDNFQSRRPNTSFCFLDIRSPGLGDTAMYLCATSRVRQIDQPQHFGDGTRLSIL.

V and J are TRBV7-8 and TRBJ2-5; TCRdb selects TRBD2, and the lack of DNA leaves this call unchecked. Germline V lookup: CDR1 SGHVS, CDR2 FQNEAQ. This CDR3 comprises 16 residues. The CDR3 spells CASSLVAGAHQETQYF.

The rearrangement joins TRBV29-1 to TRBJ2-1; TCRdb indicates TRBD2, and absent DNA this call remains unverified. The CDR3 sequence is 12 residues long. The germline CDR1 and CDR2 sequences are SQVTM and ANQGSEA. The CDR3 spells CSAPSAHNEQFF.

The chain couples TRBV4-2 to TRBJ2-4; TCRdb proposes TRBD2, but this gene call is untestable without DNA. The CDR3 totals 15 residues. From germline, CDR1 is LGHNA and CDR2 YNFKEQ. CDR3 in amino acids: CASSPSGGAKNIQYF.

The CDR3 region is CASSGEGGYTF. The chain recombines TRBV2 with TRBJ1-2. The CDR3 spans 11 residues. CDR1 SNHLY and CDR2 FYNNEI come from the germline V gene. The full variable domain, its missing parts supplied by reference TRBV2 and TRBJ1-2, is EPEVTQTPSHQVTQMGQEVILRCVPISNHLYFYWYRQILGQKVEFLVSFYNNEISEKSEIFDDQFSVERPDGSNFTLKIRSTKLEDSAMYFCASSGEGGYTFGSGTRLTVV.

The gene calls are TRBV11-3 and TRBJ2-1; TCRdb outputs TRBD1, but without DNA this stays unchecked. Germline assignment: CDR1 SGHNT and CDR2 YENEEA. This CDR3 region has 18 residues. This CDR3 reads CASSPRIGIGGHNNEQFF.